This T cell receptor (beta chain) is drawn from a study of blood T cells in healthy people across ages. The study, taken as a whole, reports: Not knowing donor CMV status may have confounded expanded clonotype changes. Correlation between TCR beta diversity and naive T cell percentage was strong. The study found more naive CD4+ cells and higher diversity in long-lived than aged donors.

It was with a sample-barcoded 5' primer and a J-beta primer mix that a second PCR of roughly 6 to 11 cycles was run. A single record per CDR3 protein comes from TCRdb applying MiXCR to the 5' RACE reads. The sample contains about 720,000 distinct CDR3 sequences, around a fifth of which appear only once. This clonotype was seen more than once but under ten times. Its antigen is as yet unknown. Per sample, a minimum of 6 million PBMCs were isolated. This receptor was obtained from a man aged 65-85 years in good health. Sequenced input: blood.

Here the CDR3 DNA reads TGCAGTGCTAGGTCCACTTCTAACACTGAAGCTTTCTTT. As protein: CSARSTSNTEAFF. The rearrangement joins TRBV20-1 to TRBJ1-1; no firm D call. This CDR3 spans 13 amino acids. The germline V gene has CDR1 DFQATT and CDR2 SNEGSKA (reference sequence). V lost 3 bases and J lost 2, with 10 bases in between.